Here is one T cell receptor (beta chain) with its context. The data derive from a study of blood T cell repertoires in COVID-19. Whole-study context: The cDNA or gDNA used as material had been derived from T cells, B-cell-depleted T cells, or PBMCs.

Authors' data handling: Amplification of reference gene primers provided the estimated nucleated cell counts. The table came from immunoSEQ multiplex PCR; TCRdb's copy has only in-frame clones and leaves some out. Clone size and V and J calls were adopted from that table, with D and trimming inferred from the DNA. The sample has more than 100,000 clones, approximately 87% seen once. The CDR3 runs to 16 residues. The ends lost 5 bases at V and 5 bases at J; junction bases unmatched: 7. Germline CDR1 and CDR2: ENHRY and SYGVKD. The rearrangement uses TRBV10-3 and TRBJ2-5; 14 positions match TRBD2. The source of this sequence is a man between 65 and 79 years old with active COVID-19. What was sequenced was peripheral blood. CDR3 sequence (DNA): TGTGCCATCAGTCCTAGGACTAGCGGGAGGCCGGAGACCCAGTACTTC. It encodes CAISPRTSGRPETQYF.